Many counts were recorded for the clone carrying this T cell receptor (beta chain). Its antigen is unidentified. The data belong to a study of T cells in Graves' hyperthyroidism and ophthalmopathy. Study in general: Peripheral blood was collected at initial diagnosis, before any treatment.

The study, taken as a whole, reports: Appearing also in blood were most of the thyroid clonotypes expanded above 0.001. Stable hyperthyroidism and ophthalmopathy were separated using 13 V-J signatures.

Amplification targeted TCR beta CDR3 regions from RNA transcripts. The HTBI set primed first-round TCR CDR3 RT-PCR. TCRdb ran MiXCR on the multiplex PCR reads and lists one entry per CDR3 protein. The sample includes roughly 380,000 distinct CDR3 sequences, about 15% seen only once; the top ten take 8% to 13%. J was trimmed by 4 bases and V by 6 bases; bases with no gene match: 12. Germline V gene lookup returns CDR1 SGHAT and CDR2 FQNNGV. CDR3 size: 16 residues. The sequence derives from an older woman with Graves' hyperthyroidism. The sample consisted of blood. The V gene is TRBV11-2, the J gene TRBJ1-2, with 9 nucleotides matching TRBD1. The CDR3 sequence is CASSQTRDRVPYGYTF. CDR3 in DNA: TGTGCCAGCAGTCAGACTCGGGACAGGGTCCCCTATGGCTACACCTTC.